The rows below give T cell receptor beta chains drawn from one sample of a study of T cells expressing NK-cell markers. TCRdb re-analyzed the 5' RACE reads; it lists each CDR3 protein once, without DNA. The specimen's table records roughly 350,000 distinct CDR3 sequences. The specimen sequenced was blood T cells: a sorted CD56 or NKG2C T cell subset, CD4+ or CD8+ T cells, or bulk PBMC T cells (not recorded which). These receptors originate from a man aged 18-70 years in good health. Both conserved end residues are part of each CDR3. The order of the fields is CDR3 length, J gene, V gene, CDR3 protein.

15 TRBJ2-3 TRBV5-5 CASSLLFDRTDTQYF
13 TRBJ2-2 TRBV24-1 CATSDLLTQELFF
15 TRBJ1-2 TRBV9 CASSTRQAPGDGYTF
15 TRBJ2-5 TRBV6-1 CASSPGGVRAETQYF
13 TRBJ2-7 TRBV20-1 CSARIAATYEQYF
14 TRBJ1-2 TRBV12-3/TRBV12-4 CASSFGRQGFGYTF
18 TRBJ2-1 TRBV20-1 CSATPPGGLAGGAGVQFF
16 TRBJ2-3 TRBV5-1 CASRFSGGIIGDTQYF
14 TRBJ2-5 TRBV20-1 CSAKERSLMETQYF
16 TRBJ2-3 TRBV5-1 CGSNFGGQGTTDTQYF
14 TRBJ2-5 TRBV20-1 CSAPQRGGWETQYF
14 TRBJ2-5 TRBV12-5 CASAASRFGETQYF
16 TRBJ2-1 TRBV6-1 CASSPITGLSYNEQFF
14 TRBJ2-7 TRBV2 CASGGTGRLYEQYF
16 TRBJ2-1 TRBV20-1 CSAPLTGGTGVTEQFF
14 TRBJ2-5 TRBV12-3/TRBV12-4 CASSLVMLAETQYF
14 TRBJ1-2 TRBV20-1 CSARGTGIAYGYTF